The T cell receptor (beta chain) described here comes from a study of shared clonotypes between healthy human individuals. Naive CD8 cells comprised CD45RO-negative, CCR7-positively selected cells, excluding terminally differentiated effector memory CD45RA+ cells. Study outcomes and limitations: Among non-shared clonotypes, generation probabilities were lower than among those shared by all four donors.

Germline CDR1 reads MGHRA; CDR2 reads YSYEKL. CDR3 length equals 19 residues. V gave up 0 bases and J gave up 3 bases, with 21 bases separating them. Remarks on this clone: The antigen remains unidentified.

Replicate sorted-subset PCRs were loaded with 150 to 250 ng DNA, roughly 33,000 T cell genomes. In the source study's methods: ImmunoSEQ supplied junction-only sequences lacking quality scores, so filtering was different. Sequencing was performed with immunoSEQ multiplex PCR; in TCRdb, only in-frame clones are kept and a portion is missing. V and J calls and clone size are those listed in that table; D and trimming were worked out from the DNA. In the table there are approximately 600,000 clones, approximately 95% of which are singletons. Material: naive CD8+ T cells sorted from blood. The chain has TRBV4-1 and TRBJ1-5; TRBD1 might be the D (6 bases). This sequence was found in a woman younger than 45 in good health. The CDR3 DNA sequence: TGCGCCAGCAGCCAAGATCTTGGGGGACAAAGGTCGGTCAATCAGCCCCAGCATTTT. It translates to CASSQDLGGQRSVNQPQHF.